This TCR beta chain stems from a study of blood T cells in healthy people across ages. Study as a whole: Every two T cells gave about one barcoded beta molecule via template switching. Whole-study findings and limits: CMV status of donors was unknown, possibly confounding expanded clonotype changes. Per-million-T-cell TCR beta diversity fell roughly linearly with age.

Total RNA extraction produced at least 5.5 micrograms (per sample) for the study. CDR1 MNHNS and CDR2 SASEGT come from the germline V gene. There are 15 residues in the CDR3. Trimming removed 2 bases at V and 4 bases at J, with 11 bases between. It was with a sample-barcoded 5' primer and a J-beta primer mix that a second PCR of roughly 7 to 11 cycles was run. One entry per CDR3 protein results from TCRdb running MiXCR on the 5' RACE reads. The profile shows more than 650,000 distinct CDR3 sequences, approximately 22% of them singletons. This clonotype was seen a handful of times. Its antigen remains unknown.

The specimen was blood. This sequence originates from a man in his 70s in good health. The chain employs TRBV6-1 and TRBJ1-4, with D unresolved. CDR3 amino acids: CASSEPSWVNEKLFF. DNA for the CDR3: TGTGCCAGCAGTGAACCGAGTTGGGTTAATGAAAAACTGTTTTTT.